One and the same sample provided the 20 T cell receptor beta chains below, sequenced in a study of T cells in Graves' hyperthyroidism and ophthalmopathy (dated by TCRdb to the late 2010s). To prepare the library, multiplex PCR was applied. TCRdb names Illumina HiSeq 2000 as the instrument used. The TCR beta CDR3 regions were amplified from RNA transcripts. The TCR CDR3 was subjected to a first round of RT-PCR using the HTBI primer set and the Qiagen OneStep RT-PCR kit. TCRdb trimmed the raw reads at Q25, called clones with MiXCR and kept productive beta chains. Each entry merges the rows of one CDR3 protein and shows their most common DNA and genes. The sample table lists approximately 400,000 distinct CDR3 sequences, roughly 13% of them with a count of one. The ten largest account for less than 25% of the sample. Sequenced sample: blood. These TCRs come from a young man with Graves' hyperthyroidism that later progressed to Graves' ophthalmopathy.

The chain has TRBV6-1 and TRBJ2-1; 9 bases are shared with TRBD2. Germline CDR1 is MNHNS and CDR2 is SASEGT. V trimming: 2 bases; J trimming: 4 bases; junction bases outside the gene matches: 12. The CDR3 spans 18 residues. The CDR3 sequence: CASSELFFPRGGYNEQFF. The CDR3 region has the DNA TGTGCCAGCAGTGAACTCTTCTTTCCGCGGGGGGGGTACAATGAGCAGTTCTTC.

This sequence joins TRBV6-2 or TRBV6-3 and TRBJ1-6, with 7 bases that match TRBD1. This CDR3 has 18 residues. V shed 2 bases and J 4 bases; nucleotides not matched to a gene: 11. Germline CDR1 and CDR2: MNHEY and SVGEGT. The CDR3 nucleotides read TGTGCCAGCAGTTACCGCGACAGGGTTATGTCTTATAATTCACCCCTCCACTTT. Its translation is CASSYRDRVMSYNSPLHF.

This clonotype was observed many times. This sequence joins TRBV3-1 and TRBJ2-3; 9 nucleotides agree with TRBD1. The CDR3 consists of 18 residues. Germline loops: CDR1 LGHDT, CDR2 YNNKEL (reference sequence). J gave up 5 bases and V 1 base, and 13 bases lay outside the gene matches. This CDR3 is CASSQALRGTGRGDTQYF. The CDR3, as DNA: TGTGCCAGCAGCCAAGCGCTGAGGGGGACAGGGAGAGGAGATACGCAGTATTTT.

This clonotype was seen repeatedly, ten times or more. The chain is built from TRBV5-1 and TRBJ2-3, with a possible D match to TRBD2 (5 bases). This CDR3 is built from 16 residues. Trimming removed 4 bases at V and 6 bases at J, with 21 bases between. CDR1 is SGHRS, CDR2 YFSETQ, per germline. Written as DNA, the CDR3 is TGCGCCAGCAGCCTCCCCTTTAGCGTATCATCCGATACGCAGTATTTT. It is translated as CASSLPFSVSSDTQYF.

This clonotype showed up just a few times. The chain recombines TRBV3-1 with TRBJ2-3; possibly TRBD2 for D (7 bases). V was clipped by 0 bases and J by 2 bases, with 18 bases between them. Germline V gene data show CDR1 as LGHDT and CDR2 as YNNKEL (reference sequence). The CDR3 has 18 residues. The CDR3 bases are TGTGCCAGCAGCCAAGATCCCGTTGCGGGGGCGCACACAGATACGCAGTATTTT. Its translation is CASSQDPVAGAHTDTQYF.

The gene calls are TRBV12-5 and TRBJ1-1; no reliable D call. Germline V gene lookup returns CDR1 LGHNT and CDR2 FRNRAP. The V and J ends lost 0 bases and 5 bases respectively, with 16 bases between them. The CDR3 sequence is 16 residues long. DNA of the CDR3: TGTGCTAGTGGTTTGGTACTGCCGCCTCGGGGTACTGAAGCTTTCTTT. Translation gives CASGLVLPPRGTEAFF.

The chain has TRBV28 and TRBJ2-5; 12 nucleotides match TRBD2. The CDR3 runs to 16 residues. The germline V gene encodes CDR1 MDHEN and CDR2 SYDVKM. Trimming cost V 5 bases and J 3 bases; bases outside gene matches: 7. The chain's CDR3 is CASSPRTSGAKETQYF. The CDR3 nucleotides read TGTGCCAGCAGTCCCCGGACTAGCGGGGCCAAAGAGACCCAGTACTTC.

This clonotype was observed at least ten times. CDR3 amino acids: CASRRTGIYNEQFF. CDR3 DNA: TGTGCCAGCAGACGGACAGGCATCTACAATGAGCAGTTCTTC. This chain uses TRBV2 with TRBJ2-1; 7 nucleotides align to TRBD1. The CDR3 extends over 14 amino acids. Germline assignment: CDR1 SNHLY and CDR2 FYNNEI. Germline trimming cut 6 bases from V and 3 bases from J; bases unmatched to any gene: 5.

This clonotype was picked up many times. The gene calls are TRBV2 and TRBJ2-7; D may be TRBD1 (6 bases). Trimming removed 7 bases from V and 1 base from J, with 17 bases in between. The CDR3 covers 15 residues. CDR1 and CDR2 from the germline V gene are SNHLY and FYNNEI. CDR3 residues: CASTPAGVGSYEQYF. The CDR3 DNA reads as TGTGCCAGCACCCCAGCAGGGGTAGGGTCCTACGAGCAGTACTTC.

This clonotype showed up just a few times. The chain carries TRBV6-2 or TRBV6-3 and TRBJ2-4, with D maybe TRBD1 (6 bases). CDR1 is MNHEY and CDR2 is SVGEGT in the germline V gene. This CDR3 contains 15 residues. The V end was cut by 6 bases, the J end by 2 bases, with 14 bases between. CDR3 DNA sequence: TGTGCCAGCAGACAGGGAATGGTACCCAAAAACATTCAGTACTTC. It yields the protein CASRQGMVPKNIQYF.

Many counts were recorded for this clonotype. The chain joins TRBV5-1 to TRBJ2-7, with TRBD2 matching 10 bases. CDR3 length equals 15 residues. Per germline, CDR1 SGHRS and CDR2 YFSETQ. V shed 1 base, J shed 6 bases, and the junction held 7 bases outside the gene matches. The CDR3 here is CASSLQAGGPGEQYF. In DNA, the CDR3 is TGCGCCAGCAGCTTGCAAGCGGGGGGGCCTGGCGAGCAGTACTTC.

Note on this clonotype: Its ends do not fully match the called genes, so a read error is possible. V gene TRBV7-9 combines with J gene TRBJ1-1, with 8 bases lining up with TRBD1. Germline V lookup: CDR1 SEHNR, CDR2 FQNEAQ (reference sequence). The CDR3 extends over 14 amino acids. The CDR3 loop reads CSSSGQGARTEAFF. The CDR3 coding sequence is TGTTCCAGCAGCGGGCAGGGGGCGAGGACTGAAGCTTTCTTT.

This clonotype was seen only a few times. This chain connects TRBV28 to TRBJ1-4; no firm D call. The CDR3 sequence is 12 residues long. Trimming stripped 8 bases from V and 4 bases from J, with 8 bases between. Germline V gives CDR1 MDHEN, CDR2 SYDVKM. For the CDR3, the DNA is TGTGCCAGCTGTCGGAGTAATGAAAAACTGTTTTTT. Amino acid sequence: CASCRSNEKLFF.

This clonotype occurred many times. The chain carries TRBV20-1 and TRBJ2-7, with 8 nucleotides matching TRBD2. This CDR3 has 13 residues. Germline CDR1 DFQATT, CDR2 SNEGSKA (reference sequence). Trimming cost V 4 bases and J 4 bases; bases outside gene matches: 6. The CDR3 DNA sequence: TGCAGTGCTATTTCGGGACTAGGGTACGAGCAGTACTTC. Amino acid sequence: CSAISGLGYEQYF.

This clonotype has just a few counts. The rearrangement uses TRBV20-1 and TRBJ1-5; D possibly corresponds to TRBD1 (6 bases). CDR3 length equals 14 residues. With 5 bases removed from V and 0 bases from J, the gap between germline ends came to 11 bases. Germline assignment: CDR1 DFQATT and CDR2 SNEGSKA (reference sequence). CDR3 loop: CSAGGTNSNQPQHF. The CDR3 DNA reads as TGCAGTGCTGGGGGGACAAATAGCAATCAGCCCCAGCATTTT.

The gene calls are TRBV11-3 and TRBJ1-3; 8 positions agree with TRBD1. The CDR3 length is 15 residues. Germline-derived CDR1 and CDR2 are SGHNT and YENEEA. V gave up 5 bases and J gave up 8 bases; unmatched junction bases: 11. Here the CDR3 DNA reads TGTGCCAGCAGCCGAACGGGACAGGAAGAAGACACCATATATTTT. It yields the protein CASSRTGQEEDTIYF.

The chain has TRBV16 and TRBJ2-2; D uncertain. From germline, CDR1 is KGHSY and CDR2 FQNENV. This CDR3 is built from 14 residues. V was trimmed by 4 bases and J by 4 bases, leaving 10 bases between them. The CDR3 loop reads CASSLSGPTGELFF. The CDR3 DNA reads as TGTGCCAGCAGCCTGTCTGGTCCCACCGGGGAGCTGTTTTTT. Variable domain in full (rest from reference TRBV16 and TRBJ2-2): GEEVAQTPKHLVRGEGQKAKLYCAPIKGHSYVFWYQQVLKNEFKFLISFQNENVFDETGMPKERFSAKCLPNSPCSLEIQATKLEDSAVYFCASSLSGPTGELFFGEGSRLTVL.

This clonotype occurred many times. CDR3 DNA sequence: TGTGCCAGCAGTTCCCCGGGAGCGAACGGAGATCAGCCCCAGCATTTT. This sequence encodes CASSSPGANGDQPQHF. The V and J genes are TRBV28 and TRBJ1-5; D is undetermined. Trimming took off 4 bases at V and 5 bases at J, with 18 bases between the two ends. Germline CDR1 MDHEN, CDR2 SYDVKM. The CDR3 loop spans 16 amino acids.

In DNA form, the CDR3 reads TGCAGTGGCGCATACAGCCCCGAGAGCAATCAGCCCCAGCATTTT. Translating gives CSGAYSPESNQPQHF. The rearrangement uses TRBV20-1 and TRBJ1-5; D not certain. The germline gives CDR1 DFQATT, CDR2 SNEGSKA (reference sequence). The CDR3 has 15 residues. V lost 7 bases and J lost 1, with 17 bases in between.

This clonotype was observed a handful of times. The chain couples TRBV6-1 to TRBJ1-5; 8 bases are shared with TRBD1. Germline V CDR1 and CDR2: MNHNS, SASEGT. The length of the CDR3 is 13 residues. V shed 6 bases, J shed 7 bases, and the junction held 5 bases outside the gene matches. The CDR3 sequence is CASSLRQGQPQHF. The CDR3 bases are TGTGCCAGCAGCCTCCGACAGGGGCAGCCCCAGCATTTT.